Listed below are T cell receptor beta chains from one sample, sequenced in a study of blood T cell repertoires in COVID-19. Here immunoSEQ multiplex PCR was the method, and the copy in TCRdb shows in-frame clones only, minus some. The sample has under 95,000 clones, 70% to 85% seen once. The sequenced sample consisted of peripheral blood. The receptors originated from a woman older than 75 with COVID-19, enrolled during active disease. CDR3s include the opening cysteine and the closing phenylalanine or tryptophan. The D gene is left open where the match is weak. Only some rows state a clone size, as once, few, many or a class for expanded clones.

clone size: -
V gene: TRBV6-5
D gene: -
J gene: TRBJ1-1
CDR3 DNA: TGTGCCAGCAGTTACTCTATGAGTGAAGCTTTCTTT
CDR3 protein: CASSYSMSEAFF

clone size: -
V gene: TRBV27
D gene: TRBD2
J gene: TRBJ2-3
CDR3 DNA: TGTGCCAGCAGACCACTAGCGGGAGGGCCGGATACGCAGTATTTT
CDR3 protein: CASRPLAGGPDTQYF

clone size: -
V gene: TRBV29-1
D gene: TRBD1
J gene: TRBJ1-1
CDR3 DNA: TGCAGCGGACGACAGGGAACGAACACTGAAGCTTTCTTT
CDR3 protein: CSGRQGTNTEAFF

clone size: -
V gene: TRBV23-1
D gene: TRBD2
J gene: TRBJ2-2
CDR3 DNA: TGCGCCAGCAGTCATACCGGACTAGCGGGAGATCTCGGGGAGCTGTTTTTT
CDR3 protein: CASSHTGLAGDLGELFF

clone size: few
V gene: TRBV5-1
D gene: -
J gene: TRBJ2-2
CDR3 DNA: TGCGCCAGCAGCTTTTTGACAGCAAACACCGGGGAGCTGTTTTTT
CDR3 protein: CASSFLTANTGELFF

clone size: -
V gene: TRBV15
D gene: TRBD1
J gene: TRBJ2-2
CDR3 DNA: TGTGCCACCAGCACCAGGACAGGGAGCGGGGAGCTGTTTTTT
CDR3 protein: CATSTRTGSGELFF

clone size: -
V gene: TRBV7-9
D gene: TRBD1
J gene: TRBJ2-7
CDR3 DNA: TGTGCCAGCAGCTTAGCAGGGGGCGCCTCCTACGAGCAGTACTTC
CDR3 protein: CASSLAGGASYEQYF

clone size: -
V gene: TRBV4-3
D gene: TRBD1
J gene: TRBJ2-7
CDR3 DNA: TGCGCCAGCAGCCAAGATCGGACAGGGGCTGGGGGCGAGCAGTACTTC
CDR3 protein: CASSQDRTGAGGEQYF

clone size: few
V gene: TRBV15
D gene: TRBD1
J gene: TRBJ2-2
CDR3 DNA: TGTGCCACCAGCGCGGACAGGGTGGGGGAGCTGTTTTTT
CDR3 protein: CATSADRVGELFF

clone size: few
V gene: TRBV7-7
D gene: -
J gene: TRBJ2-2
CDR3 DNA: TGTGCCAGCAGCTTAGGGGCAAGGACCGGGGAGCTGTTTTTT
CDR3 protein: CASSLGARTGELFF

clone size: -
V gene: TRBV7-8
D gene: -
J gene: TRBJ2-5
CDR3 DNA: TGTGCCAGCAGCTTTCGAGGGAGGAATCAAGAGACCCAGTACTTC
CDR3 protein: CASSFRGRNQETQYF

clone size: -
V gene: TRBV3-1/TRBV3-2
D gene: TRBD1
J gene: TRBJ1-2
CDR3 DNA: TGTGCCAGCAGGGGGGACAGTCACTATGGCTACACCTTC
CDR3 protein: CASRGDSHYGYTF

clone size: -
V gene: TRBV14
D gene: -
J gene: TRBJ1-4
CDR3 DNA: TGTGCCAGCAGCCTTCGGGGTTGGGGTGAAAAACTGTTTTTT
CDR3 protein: CASSLRGWGEKLFF

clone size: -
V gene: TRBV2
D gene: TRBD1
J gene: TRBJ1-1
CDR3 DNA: TGTGCCAGCAGGGCCGCGCGGACAGGGGATACTGAAGCTTTCTTT
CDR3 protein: CASRAARTGDTEAFF

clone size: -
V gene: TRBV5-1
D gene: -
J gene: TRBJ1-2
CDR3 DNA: TGCGCCAGCAGCGTATTGGAGGTTGGCTATGGCTACACCTTC
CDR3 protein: CASSVLEVGYGYTF

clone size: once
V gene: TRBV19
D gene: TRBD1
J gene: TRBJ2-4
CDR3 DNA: TGTGCCAGTAGTATGGACAGGGTTAAAAACATTCAGTACTTC
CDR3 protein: CASSMDRVKNIQYF

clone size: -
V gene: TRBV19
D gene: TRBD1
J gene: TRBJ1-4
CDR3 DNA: TGTGCCAGTAGTCTCCGACGGACAGGGGAGGAAAAACTGTTTTTT
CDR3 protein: CASSLRRTGEEKLFF

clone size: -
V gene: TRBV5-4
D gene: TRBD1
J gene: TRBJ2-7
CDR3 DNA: TGTGCCAGCAGCTCTACCGCCGGGACAGCCTCCTACGAGCAGTACTTC
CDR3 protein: CASSSTAGTASYEQYF

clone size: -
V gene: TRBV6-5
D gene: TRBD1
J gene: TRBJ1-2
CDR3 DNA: TGTGCCAGCAGCGAGACAGGGACTAACTATGGCTACACCTTC
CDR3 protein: CASSETGTNYGYTF

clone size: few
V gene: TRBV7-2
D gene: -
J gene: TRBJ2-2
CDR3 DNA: TGTGCCAGCAGCCTCCACGGGACCGGGGAGCTGTTTTTT
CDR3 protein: CASSLHGTGELFF

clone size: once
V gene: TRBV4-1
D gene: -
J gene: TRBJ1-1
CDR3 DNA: TGCGCCAGCAGCCAAATGTCCGGGAACACTGAAGCTTTCTTT
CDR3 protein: CASSQMSGNTEAFF

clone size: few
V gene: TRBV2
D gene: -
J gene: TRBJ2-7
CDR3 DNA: TGTGCCAGCAGTGACCCCGGGAAAGAGCAGTACTTC
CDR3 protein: CASSDPGKEQYF

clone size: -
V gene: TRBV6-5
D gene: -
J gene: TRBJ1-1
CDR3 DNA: TGTGCCAGCAGTTACTCATCCAGGAACACTGAAGCTTTCTTT
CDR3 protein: CASSYSSRNTEAFF

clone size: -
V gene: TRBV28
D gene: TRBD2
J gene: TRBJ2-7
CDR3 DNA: TGTGCCAGCAGTTCAGGACTAGCGGGAGTCTACGAGCAGTACTTC
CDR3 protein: CASSSGLAGVYEQYF

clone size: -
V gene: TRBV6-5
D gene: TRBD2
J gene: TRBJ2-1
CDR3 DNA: TGTGCCAGCAGTATAGCGGGGGGGCTGCGTAATGAGCAGTTCTTC
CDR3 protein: CASSIAGGLRNEQFF

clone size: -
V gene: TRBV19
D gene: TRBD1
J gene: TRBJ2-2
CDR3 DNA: TGTGCCAGTTCACAGGGGGCCGGGGAGCTGTTTTTT
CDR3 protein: CASSQGAGELFF

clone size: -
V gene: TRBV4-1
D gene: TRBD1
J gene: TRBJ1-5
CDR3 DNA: TGCGCCAGCAGCCAGTGGGACAGTCAGCCCCAGCATTTT
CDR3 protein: CASSQWDSQPQHF

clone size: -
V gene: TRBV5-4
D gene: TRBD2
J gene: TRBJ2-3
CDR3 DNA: TGTGCCAGTGTGCCTAGCGGGGGGAACCCAGATACGCAGTATTTT
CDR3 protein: CASVPSGGNPDTQYF

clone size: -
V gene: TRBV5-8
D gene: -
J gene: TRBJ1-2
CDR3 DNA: TGTGCCAGCAGCCCCGGATGGGGGGAATATGGCTACACCTTC
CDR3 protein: CASSPGWGEYGYTF

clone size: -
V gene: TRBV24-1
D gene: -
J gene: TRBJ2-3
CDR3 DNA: TGTGCCACCAGTGACAGACAGCTTAGCACAGATACGCAGTATTTT
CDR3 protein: CATSDRQLSTDTQYF

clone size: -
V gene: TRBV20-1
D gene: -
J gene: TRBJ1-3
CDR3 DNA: TGCAGTGCTAGTCAGACAGTCTCTGGAAACACCATATATTTT
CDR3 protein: CSASQTVSGNTIYF

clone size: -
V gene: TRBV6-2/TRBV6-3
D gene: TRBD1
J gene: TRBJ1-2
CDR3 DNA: TGTGCCAGCAGTTACGTTTGGACAGGCCCCACCATCTATGGCTACACCTTC
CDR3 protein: CASSYVWTGPTIYGYTF

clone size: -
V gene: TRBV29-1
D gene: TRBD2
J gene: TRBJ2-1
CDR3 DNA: TGCAGCGTTGGTTCCGCGGGGGGATCCTACAATGAGCAGTTCTTC
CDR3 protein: CSVGSAGGSYNEQFF

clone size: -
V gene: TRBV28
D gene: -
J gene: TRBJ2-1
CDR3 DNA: TGTGCCAGCACCCTTAGTGCCGGGATCAGTGAGCAGTTCTTC
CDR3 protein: CASTLSAGISEQFF

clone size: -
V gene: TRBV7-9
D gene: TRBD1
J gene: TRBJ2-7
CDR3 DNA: TGTGCCAGCAGCTTAGGGACAGGGGTTTACGAGCAGTACTTC
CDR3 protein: CASSLGTGVYEQYF

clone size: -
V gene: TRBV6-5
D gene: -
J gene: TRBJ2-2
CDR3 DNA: TGTGCCAGCAGTTATCGGGTATACATCGGGGAGCTGTTTTTT
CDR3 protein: CASSYRVYIGELFF

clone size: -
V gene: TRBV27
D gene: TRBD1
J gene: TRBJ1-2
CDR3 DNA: TGTGCCAGCAGTTTCTCACAGGGGGCCTATGGCTACACCTTC
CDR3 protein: CASSFSQGAYGYTF

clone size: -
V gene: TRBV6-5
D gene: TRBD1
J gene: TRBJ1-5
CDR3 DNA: TGTGCCAGCAGAAAAGCCGGGACAGTTAATCAGCCCCAGCATTTT
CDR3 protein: CASRKAGTVNQPQHF

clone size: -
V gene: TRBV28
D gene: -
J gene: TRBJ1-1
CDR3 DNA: TGTGCCAGCAGCAGGACAAAGGCTTTCTTT
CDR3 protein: CASSRTKAFF

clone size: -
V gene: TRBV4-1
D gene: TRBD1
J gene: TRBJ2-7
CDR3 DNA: TGCGCCAGCAGGGGGACAGGGGAGTTTTCGGACGAGCAGTACTTC
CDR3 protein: CASRGTGEFSDEQYF

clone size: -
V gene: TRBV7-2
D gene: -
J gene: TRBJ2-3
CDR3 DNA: TGTGCCAGCAGCCAGGAGGGGTACACAGATACGCAGTATTTT
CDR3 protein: CASSQEGYTDTQYF

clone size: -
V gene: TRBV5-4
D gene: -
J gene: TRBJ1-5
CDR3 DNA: TGTGCCAGCAGCTTGTACCCGGGACTCAGTGGGAGCAATCAGCCCCAGCATTTT
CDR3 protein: CASSLYPGLSGSNQPQHF

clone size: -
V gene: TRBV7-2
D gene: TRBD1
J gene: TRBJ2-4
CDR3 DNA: TGTGCCAGCAGCGTGTCTCGGGACAGGGGGAACATTCAGTACTTC
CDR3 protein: CASSVSRDRGNIQYF

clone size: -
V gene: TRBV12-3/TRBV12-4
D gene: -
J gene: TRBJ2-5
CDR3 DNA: TGTGCCAGCAGCCCCGCGGGGTTGGAGACCCAGTACTTC
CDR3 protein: CASSPAGLETQYF

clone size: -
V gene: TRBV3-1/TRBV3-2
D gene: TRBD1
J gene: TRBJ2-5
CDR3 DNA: TGTGCCAGCAGCCCAAATACCGGGACAGGAGGGGCCCAGTACTTC
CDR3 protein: CASSPNTGTGGAQYF

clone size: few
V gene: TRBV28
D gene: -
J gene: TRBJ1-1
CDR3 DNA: TGTGCCAGCAGACAATCAGGGTACACTGAAGCTTTCTTT
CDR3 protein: CASRQSGYTEAFF

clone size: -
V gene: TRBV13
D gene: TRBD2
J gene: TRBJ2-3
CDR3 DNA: TGTGCCAGCAGCGCCACCGGGATAGCGGGGGGGAGGGATACGCAGTATTTT
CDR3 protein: CASSATGIAGGRDTQYF

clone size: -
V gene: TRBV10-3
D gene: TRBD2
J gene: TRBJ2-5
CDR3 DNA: TGTGCCATCAGTGATCTTCTAGCGGGGGGGCCTACAGAGACCCAGTACTTC
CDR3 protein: CAISDLLAGGPTETQYF

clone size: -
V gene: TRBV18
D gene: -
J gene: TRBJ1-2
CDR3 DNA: TGTGCCAGCTCACCGATCGCAGGGGTAGGCTACACCTTC
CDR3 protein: CASSPIAGVGYTF

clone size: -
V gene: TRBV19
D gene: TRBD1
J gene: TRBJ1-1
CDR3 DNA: TGTGCCAGTAGGCGGGACAGGGAGGGTTGGACTGAAGCTTTCTTT
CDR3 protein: CASRRDREGWTEAFF

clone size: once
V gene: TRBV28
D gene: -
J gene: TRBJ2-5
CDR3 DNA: TGTGCCAGCAGCCTACAGGGTTCATGGGAGACCCAGTACTTC
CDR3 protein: CASSLQGSWETQYF

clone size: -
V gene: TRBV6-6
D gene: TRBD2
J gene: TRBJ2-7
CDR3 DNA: TGTGCCAGCAGCCGCTGGACTAGCGGTGTGTCCTACGAGCAGTACTTC
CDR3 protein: CASSRWTSGVSYEQYF

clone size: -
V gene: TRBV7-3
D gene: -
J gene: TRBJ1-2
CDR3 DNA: TGTGCCAGCAGCGCCCAGGGTAACTATGGCTACACCTTC
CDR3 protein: CASSAQGNYGYTF

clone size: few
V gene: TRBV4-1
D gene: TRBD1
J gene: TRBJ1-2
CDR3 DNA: TGCGCCACCAGGGGGGGGCTGGGCTACACCTTC
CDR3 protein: CATRGGLGYTF

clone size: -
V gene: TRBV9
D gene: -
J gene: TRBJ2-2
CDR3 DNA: TGTGCCAGCAGCGTAGTTCCGGACTTGACCACCGGGGAGCTGTTTTTT
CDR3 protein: CASSVVPDLTTGELFF

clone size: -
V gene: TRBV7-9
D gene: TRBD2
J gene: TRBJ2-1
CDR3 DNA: TGTGCCAGCAGCCCCGGGACTAGCGGGACGAGCTCCTACAATGAGCAGTTCTTC
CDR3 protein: CASSPGTSGTSSYNEQFF

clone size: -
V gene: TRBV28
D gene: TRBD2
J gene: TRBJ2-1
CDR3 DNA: TGTGCCACCCAGACTAGCGGCTCCTACAATGAGCAGTTCTTC
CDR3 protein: CATQTSGSYNEQFF

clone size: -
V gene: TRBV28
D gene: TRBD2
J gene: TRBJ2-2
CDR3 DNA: TGTGCCAGCAGTCCGCCCCGGGGACTAGCGGGAGCCGGGGAGCTGTTTTTT
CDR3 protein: CASSPPRGLAGAGELFF

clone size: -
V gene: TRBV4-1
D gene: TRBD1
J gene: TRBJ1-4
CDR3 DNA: TGCGCCAGCAGCCCTCGACAGGGGAGGGGGAATGAAAAACTGTTTTTT
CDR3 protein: CASSPRQGRGNEKLFF